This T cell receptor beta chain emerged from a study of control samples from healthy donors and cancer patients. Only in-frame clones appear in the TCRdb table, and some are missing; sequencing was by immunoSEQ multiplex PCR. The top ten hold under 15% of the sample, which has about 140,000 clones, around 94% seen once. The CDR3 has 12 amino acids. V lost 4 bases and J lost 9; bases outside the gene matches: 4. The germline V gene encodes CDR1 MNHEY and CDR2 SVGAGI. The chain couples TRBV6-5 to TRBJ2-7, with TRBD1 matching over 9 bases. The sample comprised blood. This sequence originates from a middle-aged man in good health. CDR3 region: CASSWDREVQYF. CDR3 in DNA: TGTGCCAGCAGTTGGGACAGGGAGGTGCAGTACTTC.